Described below is a single T cell receptor beta chain sequence and its context. Its antigen is currently unknown. 60 Vbeta and 13 Jbeta primers were used in PCR. Sequenced by immunoSEQ multiplex PCR; TCRdb stores in-frame clones only, minus some. The table records some 140,000 clones, around three quarters of them present only once. Those who donated were healthy bone marrow donors. The germline CDR1 and CDR2 sequences are SGHTA and FQGNSA. CDR3 size: 15 residues. The junction had 4 bases not matched to a gene; V was cut back by 1 base and J by 3 bases. The record originates from a study of cytomegalovirus exposure and HLA in healthy donors. For the study at large: Unique TCRs numbering approximately 81 million, obtained from HLA-typed donors, made up an early data release. Findings and limits, study-wide: Evidence from a later analysis indicated that most CMV-associated TCR beta chains looked HLA-restricted. The study flagged some 170 TCR beta chains as cytomegalovirus-associated.

Material for sequencing was PBMCs. V and J are TRBV7-2 and TRBJ1-1; 8 positions match TRBD1. The sequence was collected from a young man in good health and CMV-seronegative. Here the CDR3 reads CASSLGRGPDTEAFF. CDR3 DNA: TGTGCCAGCAGCTTAGGCAGGGGGCCGGACACTGAAGCTTTCTTT.